This T cell receptor (beta chain) originates from a study of identical twins. MiXCR, run by TCRdb on the 5' RACE reads, gives a single entry per CDR3 protein. Altogether 400,000 to 500,000 distinct CDR3 sequences are present, 13% to 15% being singletons, with the ten largest covering approximately 0.98%. This sample was shared with a second study, whose subject was yellow fever vaccine responses in identical twins.

This clonotype was obtained from a woman between 18 and 29 years old in good health. The sample taken for sequencing was CD4+ T cells sorted from blood.

The CDR3 DNA follows: TGTGCCAGCAGCTTGGGACAGGGGGCTGACTATGGCTACACCTTC. Translating gives CASSLGQGADYGYTF. This rearrangement joins TRBV11-2 to TRBJ1-2; 12 nucleotides agree with TRBD1. V was pared by 3 bases and J by 3 bases, with 2 bases of the junction left unmatched. The germline CDR1 and CDR2 sequences are SGHAT and FQNNGV. This CDR3 has 15 amino acids. Full variable domain (rest looked up from reference TRBV11-2 and TRBJ1-2): EAGVAQSPRYKIIEKRQSVAFWCNPISGHATLYWYQQILGQGPKLLIQFQNNGVVDDSQLPKDRFSAERLKGVDSTLKIQPAKLEDSAVYLCASSLGQGADYGYTFGSGTRLTVV.